This T cell receptor beta chain originates from a study of blood T cells in healthy people across ages. Together with a sample-barcoded 5' primer, a J-beta primer mix was included in a second PCR lasting about 7 to 11 cycles. TCRdb re-called the 5' RACE reads with MiXCR, one entry per CDR3 protein. The data contain 1.5 million to 1.9 million distinct CDR3 sequences, approximately 43% of them singletons. This clonotype was recorded many times. CDR3 size: 13 residues. The trim removed 3 bases at V and 3 bases at J, leaving 2 bases unmatched. The origin of this receptor is a woman between 18 and 30 years old in good health. The sample comprised blood. The genes are TRBV12-3 or TRBV12-4 and TRBJ2-7; 7 bases agree with TRBD1. The CDR3 sequence: CASSFGTVYEQYF. CDR3 sequence (DNA): TGTGCCAGCAGTTTTGGGACAGTCTACGAGCAGTACTTC.